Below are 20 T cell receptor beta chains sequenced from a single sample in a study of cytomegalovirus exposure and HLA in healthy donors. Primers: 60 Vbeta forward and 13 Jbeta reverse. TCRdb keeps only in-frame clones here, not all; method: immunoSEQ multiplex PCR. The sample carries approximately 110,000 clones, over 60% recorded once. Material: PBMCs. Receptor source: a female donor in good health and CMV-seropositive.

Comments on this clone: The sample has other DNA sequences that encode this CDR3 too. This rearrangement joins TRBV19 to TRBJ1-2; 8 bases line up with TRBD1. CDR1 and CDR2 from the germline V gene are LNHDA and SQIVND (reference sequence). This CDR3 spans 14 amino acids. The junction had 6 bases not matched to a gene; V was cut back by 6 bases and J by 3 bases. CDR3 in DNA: TGTGCCAGTAGCCCGGACAGGGTGGACTATGGCTACACCTTC. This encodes CASSPDRVDYGYTF.

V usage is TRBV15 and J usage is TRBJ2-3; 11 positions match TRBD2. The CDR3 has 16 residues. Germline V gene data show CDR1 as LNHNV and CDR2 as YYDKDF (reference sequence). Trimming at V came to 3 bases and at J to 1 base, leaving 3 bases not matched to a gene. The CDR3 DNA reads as TGTGCCACCAGCAGGACTAGCGGGGCCCGCACAGATACGCAGTATTTT. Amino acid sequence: CATSRTSGARTDTQYF.

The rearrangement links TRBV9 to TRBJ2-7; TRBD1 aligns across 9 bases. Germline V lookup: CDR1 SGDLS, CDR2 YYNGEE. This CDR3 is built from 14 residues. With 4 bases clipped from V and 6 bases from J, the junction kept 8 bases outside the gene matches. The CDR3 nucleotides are TGTGCCAGCAGCCCCCGCCGACAGGGGGGCGAGCAGTACTTC. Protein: CASSPRRQGGEQYF.

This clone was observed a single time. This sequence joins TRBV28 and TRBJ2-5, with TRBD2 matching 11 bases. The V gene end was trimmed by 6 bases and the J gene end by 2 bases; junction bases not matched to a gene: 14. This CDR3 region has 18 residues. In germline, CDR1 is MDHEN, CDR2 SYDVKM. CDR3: CASSHNLATSGRQETQYF. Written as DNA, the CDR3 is TGTGCCAGCAGCCACAACTTAGCAACTAGCGGGAGACAAGAGACCCAGTACTTC.

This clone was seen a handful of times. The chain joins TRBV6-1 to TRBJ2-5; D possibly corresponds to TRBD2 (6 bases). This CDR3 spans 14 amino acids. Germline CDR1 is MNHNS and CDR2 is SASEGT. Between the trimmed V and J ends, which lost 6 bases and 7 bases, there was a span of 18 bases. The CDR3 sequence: CASSPGLRWVTQYF. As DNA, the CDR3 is TGTGCCAGCAGCCCGGGACTCCGGTGGGTGACCCAGTACTTC.

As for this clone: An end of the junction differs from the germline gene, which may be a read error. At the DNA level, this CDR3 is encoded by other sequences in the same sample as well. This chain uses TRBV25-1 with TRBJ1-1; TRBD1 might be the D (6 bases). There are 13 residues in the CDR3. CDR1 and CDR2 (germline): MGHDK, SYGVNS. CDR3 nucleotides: TGTGCCAGCAGTCGCAGGGGCGGTGCTGAAGCCTTCTTT. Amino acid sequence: CASSRRGGAEAFF.

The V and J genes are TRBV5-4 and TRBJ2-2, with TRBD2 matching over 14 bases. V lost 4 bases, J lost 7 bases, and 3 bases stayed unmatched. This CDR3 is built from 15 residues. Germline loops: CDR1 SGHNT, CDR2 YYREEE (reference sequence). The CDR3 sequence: CASSTGLAGGGELFF. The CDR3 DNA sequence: TGTGCCAGCAGCACCGGACTAGCGGGAGGCGGGGAGCTGTTTTTT.

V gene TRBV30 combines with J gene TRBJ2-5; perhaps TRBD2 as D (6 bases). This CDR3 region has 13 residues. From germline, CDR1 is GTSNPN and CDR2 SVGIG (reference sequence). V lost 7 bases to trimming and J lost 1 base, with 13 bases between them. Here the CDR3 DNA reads TGTGCCTCTGACCTCGGGGGCCAAGAGACCCAGTACTTC. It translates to CASDLGGQETQYF.

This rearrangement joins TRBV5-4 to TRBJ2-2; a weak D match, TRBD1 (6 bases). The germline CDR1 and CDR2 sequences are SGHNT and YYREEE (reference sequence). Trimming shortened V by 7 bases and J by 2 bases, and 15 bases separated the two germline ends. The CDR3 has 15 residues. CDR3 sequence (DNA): TGTGCCAGCGGCACAGGGTTCTCCAACACCGGGGAGCTGTTTTTT. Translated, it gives CASGTGFSNTGELFF.

CDR3 protein: CASSQGRGTEAFF. Here the CDR3 DNA reads TGTGCCAGCTCACAAGGGAGGGGGACTGAAGCTTTCTTT. The V call is TRBV18, the J call TRBJ1-1, with D perhaps TRBD1 (6 bases). CDR3 length equals 13 residues. V dropped 4 bases and J dropped 5 bases, with 11 bases sitting between them. Germline V gene data show CDR1 as KGHSH and CDR2 as LQKENI.

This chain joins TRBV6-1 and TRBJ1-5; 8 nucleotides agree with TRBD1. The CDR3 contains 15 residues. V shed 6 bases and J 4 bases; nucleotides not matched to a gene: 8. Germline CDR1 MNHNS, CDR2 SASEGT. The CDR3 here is CASSAFNRGNQPQHF. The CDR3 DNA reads TGTGCCAGCAGCGCATTTAACAGGGGGAATCAGCCCCAGCATTTT.

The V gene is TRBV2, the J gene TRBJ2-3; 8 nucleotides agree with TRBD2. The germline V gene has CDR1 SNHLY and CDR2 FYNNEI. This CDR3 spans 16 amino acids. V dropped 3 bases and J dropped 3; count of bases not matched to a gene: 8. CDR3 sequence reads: CASSDRSGRSTDTQYF. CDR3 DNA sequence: TGTGCCAGCAGTGATCGGAGCGGGAGATCTACAGATACGCAGTATTTT.

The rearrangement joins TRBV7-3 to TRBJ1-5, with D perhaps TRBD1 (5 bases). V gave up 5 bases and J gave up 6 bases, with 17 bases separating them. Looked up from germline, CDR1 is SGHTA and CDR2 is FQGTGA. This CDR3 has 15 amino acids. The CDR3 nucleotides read TGTGCCAGCAGCCCATCAGGGTTGCAGAGTCAGCCCCAGCATTTT. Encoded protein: CASSPSGLQSQPQHF.

The CDR3 here is CASSLILITGTAKGYEQYF. In DNA form, the CDR3 reads TGCGCCAGCAGCTTAATATTGATTACCGGGACAGCGAAGGGGTACGAGCAGTACTTC. The genes are TRBV5-1 and TRBJ2-7, with 7 positions matching TRBD1. Germline values: CDR1 SGHRS, CDR2 YFSETQ. The CDR3 has 19 residues. With 2 bases clipped from V and 4 bases from J, the junction kept 21 bases outside the gene matches.

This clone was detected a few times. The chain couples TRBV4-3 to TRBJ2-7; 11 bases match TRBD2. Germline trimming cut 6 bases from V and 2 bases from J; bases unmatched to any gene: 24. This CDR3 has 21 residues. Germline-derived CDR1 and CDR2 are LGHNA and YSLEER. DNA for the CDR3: TGCGCCAGCAGTCCCAGGCTTGTTTCGTCTAGCGGGGGGTCTCCTACCTACGAGCAGTACTTC. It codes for CASSPRLVSSSGGSPTYEQYF.

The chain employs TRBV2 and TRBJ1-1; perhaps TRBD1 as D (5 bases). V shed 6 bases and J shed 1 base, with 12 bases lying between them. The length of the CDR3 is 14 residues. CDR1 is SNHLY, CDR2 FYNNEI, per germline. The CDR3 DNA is TGTGCCAGCAGAGTAGGGGCCCGGAACACTGAAGCTTTCTTT. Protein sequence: CASRVGARNTEAFF.

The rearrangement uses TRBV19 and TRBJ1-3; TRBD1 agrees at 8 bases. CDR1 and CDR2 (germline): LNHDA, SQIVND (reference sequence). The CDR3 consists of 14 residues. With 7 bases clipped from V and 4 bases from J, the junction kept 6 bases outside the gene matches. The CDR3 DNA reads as TGTGCCAGTACCTTACAGGGGGGAGGAAACACCATATATTTT. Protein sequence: CASTLQGGGNTIYF.

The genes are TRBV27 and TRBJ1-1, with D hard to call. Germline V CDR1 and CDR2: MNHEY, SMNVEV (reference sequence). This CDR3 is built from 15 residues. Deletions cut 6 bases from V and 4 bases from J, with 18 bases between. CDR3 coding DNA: TGTGCCAGCAGCGACTCGTTGGGTAGCGGCACTGAAGCTTTCTTT. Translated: CASSDSLGSGTEAFF.

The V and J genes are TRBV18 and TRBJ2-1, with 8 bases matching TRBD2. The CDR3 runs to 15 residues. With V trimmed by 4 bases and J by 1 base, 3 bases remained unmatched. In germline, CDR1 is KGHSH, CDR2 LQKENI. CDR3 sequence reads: CASSLTSGSYNEQFF. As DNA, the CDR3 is TGTGCCAGCTCACTAACTAGCGGTTCCTACAATGAGCAGTTCTTC.

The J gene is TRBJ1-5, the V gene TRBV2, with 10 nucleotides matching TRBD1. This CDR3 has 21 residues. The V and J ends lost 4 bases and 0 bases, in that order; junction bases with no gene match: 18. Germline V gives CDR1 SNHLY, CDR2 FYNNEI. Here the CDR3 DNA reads TGTGCCAGCAGTGTCCTCGGTTCCGGGACAGGGGATCCCTATAGCAATCAGCCCCAGCATTTT. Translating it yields CASSVLGSGTGDPYSNQPQHF.